This T cell receptor (beta chain) was retrieved from a study of cytomegalovirus exposure and HLA in healthy donors. General study points: A later analysis reportedly found that, within productive TCRs, an Asian-associated ancestry cluster had fewer N-insertions than the mean observed across the approximately 700 donors. The productive fraction for most TCR beta V segments was about 87% or about 30% in an earlier analysis. The availability of immune exposure information extended only to CMV serostatus. It was 164 TCR beta chains that were listed as cytomegalovirus-associated.

Germline loops: CDR1 SGHDT, CDR2 YYEEEE. The V gene end was trimmed by 3 bases and the J gene end by 8 bases; junction bases not matched to a gene: 10. The CDR3 spans 15 residues. PCR employed 60 Vbeta and 13 Jbeta primers. Produced via immunoSEQ multiplex PCR; TCRdb's table is partial and in-frame only. In the table there are approximately 190,000 clones, about 80% of which are singletons. In this sample, this clone turned up a few times. The antigen is unknown. The rearrangement links TRBV5-6 to TRBJ1-4, with TRBD1 matching 7 bases. The TCR was taken from a woman between 45 and 60 years old in good health and CMV-seropositive. Sequencing was carried out using PBMCs. The CDR3 DNA follows: TGTGCCAGCAGCTCCCACGTTGGGACAGAAGAAAAACTGTTTTTT. Its protein product is CASSSHVGTEEKLFF.